This T cell receptor beta chain was sequenced in a study of OX40 agonist ivuxolimab in advanced cancers. In the study overall: The patients received ivuxolimab by intravenous route every 2 weeks at 0.01 to 10 mg/kg. It was permissible to have had prior anti-PD-1, anti-PD-L1 or anti-CTLA-4 therapy, and around 40% had some. Notes on the study in general: Among the least clonally expanded were partial responders at 0.1-3.0 mg/kg.

CDR3 length: 12 amino acids. Germline V lookup: CDR1 PRHDT, CDR2 FYEKMQ (reference sequence). Trimming stripped 5 bases from V and 14 bases from J, with 16 bases between. Of note for this clone: Its antigen remains unknown.

Sequencing used immunoSEQ multiplex PCR; TCRdb keeps in-frame clones, though not all of them. The table includes tens of thousands of clones, approximately 92% detected once. The TCR was taken from an adult with an advanced solid tumor such as melanoma, head and neck, liver or kidney cancer. The J gene is TRBJ2-1, the V gene TRBV13; no definite D call. The sample consisted of CD4+ or CD8+ T cells sorted from blood, taken in a trial of the OX40 agonist ivuxolimab. CDR3 in amino acids: CASSVYQGREFF. The CDR3 DNA reads TGTGCCAGCAGCGTTTACCAAGGACGGGAGTTCTTC.